Presented here are 27 T cell receptor beta chains from one specimen sequenced in a study of Graves' ophthalmopathy and Graves' hyperthyroidism. RNA transcripts provided the template for amplifying TCR beta CDR3 regions. The first round was an RT-PCR with HTBI primers, and the second round was a multiplex PCR. TCRdb itself ran the multiplex PCR reads through MiXCR, one entry per CDR3 protein. The sample yields around 600,000 distinct CDR3 sequences, roughly 39% seen once. Sequenced material: peripheral blood. These receptor sequences come from an adult man with Graves' ophthalmopathy.

This clonotype was recorded at least ten times. V is TRBV9 and J is TRBJ1-4; D is unclear. There are 16 residues in the CDR3. Germline V lookup: CDR1 SGDLS, CDR2 YYNGEE. Between the trimmed V and J ends, which lost 0 bases and 0 bases, there was a span of 9 bases. CDR3 nucleotide sequence: TGTGCCAGCAGCGTAGACGGCGAAGCAACTAATGAAAAACTGTTTTTT. This codes for CASSVDGEATNEKLFF.

This clonotype has a count of ten or more. The CDR3 coding sequence is TGTGCCAGTAGGCGAAGCGGTAGCTCCTACGAGCAGTACTTC. This translates into CASRRSGSSYEQYF. This chain uses TRBV19 with TRBJ2-7, with D possibly being TRBD2 (5 bases). Germline V gene lookup returns CDR1 LNHDA and CDR2 SQIVND (reference sequence). V gave up 6 bases and J gave up 0 bases, with 12 bases separating them. The CDR3 runs 14 residues.

This chain links TRBV10-3 with TRBJ2-5; 7 bases fit TRBD1. Germline V gene lookup returns CDR1 ENHRY and CDR2 SYGVKD. The CDR3 sequence is 11 residues long. J lost 4 bases, V lost 10 bases, and 3 bases had no gene match. CDR3 residues: CATWTGETQYF. As DNA, the CDR3 is TGTGCCACCTGGACAGGAGAGACCCAGTACTTC.

At least ten counts were recorded for this clonotype. The chain combines TRBV20-1 with TRBJ2-5, with D possibly TRBD2 on 6 matching bases. CDR3 length: 13 residues. Trimming pared 1 base from V and 6 bases from J, leaving 12 bases between. The V gene's germline CDR1 is DFQATT and CDR2 SNEGSKA (reference sequence). The CDR3 region is CSARGGRKKTQYF. CDR3 DNA: TGCAGTGCTAGAGGGGGGAGGAAAAAGACCCAGTACTTC.

With regard to this clonotype: Germline and junction disagree at one end, which may indicate a read error. The rearrangement joins TRBV10-3 to TRBJ2-6; 11 nucleotides line up with TRBD1. CDR3 length equals 18 residues. Germline V gives CDR1 ENHRY, CDR2 SYGVKD. As DNA, the CDR3 is TGTGCCAGCAGTTACTTCCCGGACAGGGGGCACGGGGCCAACGTCCTGACTTTC. This sequence encodes CASSYFPDRGHGANVLTF.

The CDR3 sequence: CASSRKWGGFGGYTF. The DNA for the CDR3 is TGTGCCAGCAGCCGTAAATGGGGGGGCTTCGGTGGCTACACCTTC. J is TRBJ1-2 and V is TRBV7-8; D is perhaps TRBD1 (6 bases). V lost 5 bases to trimming and J lost 7 bases, with 20 bases between them. The CDR3 totals 15 residues. Germline lookup yields CDR1 SGHVS and CDR2 FQNEAQ.

About this clonotype: This may come from a read error, since a much larger clone is one base off. CDR3 bases: TGTGCCATCAGTTTATCGACGGGCGTCAATTCACCCCTCCACTTT. Its protein is CAISLSTGVNSPLHF. The chain links TRBV10-3 to TRBJ1-6; no clear D gene. Looked up from germline, CDR1 is ENHRY and CDR2 is SYGVKD. The CDR3 totals 15 residues. With 5 bases removed from V and 7 bases from J, the gap between germline ends came to 15 bases.

Note on this clonotype: Likely a read error: the CDR3 ends without its conserved phenylalanine or tryptophan. The V gene is TRBV29-1, the J gene TRBJ1-1, with 7 bases aligning to TRBD1. The CDR3 contains 14 residues. From germline, CDR1 is SQVTM and CDR2 ANQGSEA. This CDR3 is CCVAGTVFNTEAFL. The CDR3 nucleotides are TGCTGCGTTGCCGGGACAGTATTCAACACTGAAGCTTTCCTT.

The genes are TRBV7-2 and TRBJ1-1, with a weak D call TRBD1 (5 bases). The length of the CDR3 is 13 residues. Germline V gives CDR1 SGHTA, CDR2 FQGNSA. Trimming took 6 bases from V and 7 from J, leaving 15 bases between them. Written as DNA, the CDR3 is TGTGCCAGCAGTGCACGGGGGTCGGGTGAAGCTTTCTTT. This translates into CASSARGSGEAFF.

The gene calls are TRBV29-1 and TRBJ1-5; possible D gene TRBD1, 6 bases. Trimming cost V 4 bases and J 11 bases, with 24 bases left between them. The CDR3 covers 15 residues. Germline CDR1 SQVTM, CDR2 ANQGSEA. Here the CDR3 DNA reads TGCAGCGTTGTGATAGCGGGGGGGCCAGGAGAGACCCAGCATTTT. It is translated as CSVVIAGGPGETQHF.

The chain has TRBV2 and TRBJ1-2, with a possible D match to TRBD1 (5 bases). Looked up from germline, CDR1 is SNHLY and CDR2 is FYNNEI. V was shortened by 3 bases and J by 7 bases, with 21 bases between the two germline ends. This CDR3 contains 16 residues. The DNA for the CDR3 is TGTGCCAGCAGTGACCCAGGGACCTCTCAAGAAGGTGGCTACACCTTC. Translating gives CASSDPGTSQEGGYTF. Based on the CDR3 plus reference TRBV2 and TRBJ1-2, the full variable domain is EPEVTQTPSHQVTQMGQEVILRCVPISNHLYFYWYRQILGQKVEFLVSFYNNEISEKSEIFDDQFSVERPDGSNFTLKIRSTKLEDSAMYFCASSDPGTSQEGGYTFGSGTRLTVV.

The chain couples TRBV9 to TRBJ1-1; D might be TRBD1 (6 bases). The V end lost 4 bases, the J end lost 11 bases, and 15 bases lay between the germline ends. The CDR3 consists of 12 residues. Looked up from germline, CDR1 is SGDLS and CDR2 is YYNGEE. The CDR3 sequence: CASSSPGAGAFF. CDR3 in DNA: TGTGCCAGCAGCAGCCCAGGGGCGGGGGCTTTCTTT.

The chain couples TRBV4-2 to TRBJ2-5; weak D call: TRBD1 (6 bases). Germline CDR1 is LGHNA and CDR2 is YNFKEQ. This CDR3 contains 13 residues. The V end was cut by 0 bases, the J end by 5 bases, with 7 bases between. As DNA, the CDR3 is TGTGCCAGCAGCCAAGAAGGACAGGAGACCCAGTACTTC. As protein: CASSQEGQETQYF.

A word on this clonotype: Germline and junction disagree at one end, which may indicate a read error. The J gene is TRBJ1-6, the V gene TRBV5-1, with D possibly being TRBD1 (6 bases). This CDR3 has 17 amino acids. Germline CDR1 and CDR2: SGHRS and YFSETQ. CDR3 protein: CASSSTKGVSYNAPLHF. In nucleotides, the CDR3 is TGCGCCAGCAGTTCAACGAAGGGGGTTTCCTATAATGCACCCCTCCACTTT.

The sample holds many counts of this clonotype. V and J are TRBV20-1 and TRBJ1-4, with a possible D match to TRBD1 (5 bases). Trimming left V 6 bases short and J 0 bases short, with 14 bases between. CDR1 and CDR2 (germline): DFQATT, SNEGSKA (reference sequence). The CDR3 is 15 amino acids. CDR3 loop: CSARGRNPTNEKLFF. CDR3 in DNA: TGCAGTGCCCGGGGCCGAAACCCAACTAATGAAAAACTGTTTTTT.

The chain has TRBV20-1 and TRBJ2-7; no definite D call. CDR1 is DFQATT and CDR2 is SNEGSKA in the germline V gene (reference sequence). The germline V and J ends were trimmed by 3 bases and 5 bases, with 14 bases remaining between them. The CDR3 has 13 residues. In DNA form, the CDR3 reads TGCAGTGCTAGGCCAACCGAAAGACACGAGCAGTACTTC. It is translated as CSARPTERHEQYF.

This clonotype appeared a few times. The chain joins TRBV15 to TRBJ2-1, with TRBD2 matching 11 bases. The CDR3 consists of 14 residues. Unmatched junction bases numbered 2, after V lost 4 bases and J lost 6 bases. Germline CDR1 LNHNV, CDR2 YYDKDF (reference sequence). The chain's CDR3 is CATSNSGRANEQFF. The CDR3 DNA sequence: TGTGCCACCAGCAATAGCGGGAGGGCCAATGAGCAGTTCTTC.

This clonotype was seen at least ten times. The V call is TRBV29-1, the J call TRBJ2-2; 11 positions agree with TRBD2. The length of the CDR3 is 15 residues. CDR1 and CDR2 (germline): SQVTM, ANQGSEA. The J segment lost 5 bases and the V segment lost 3 bases, leaving 5 bases of the junction unmatched. For the CDR3, the DNA is TGCAGCGTTGATCCTAGCGGGGGGTTAACCGGGGAGCTGTTTTTT. Its protein product is CSVDPSGGLTGELFF.

The gene calls are TRBV3-1 and TRBJ2-5; D gene ambiguous. The CDR3 runs 13 residues. The germline CDR1 and CDR2 sequences are LGHDT and YNNKEL (reference sequence). Trimming took off 1 base at V and 2 bases at J, with 5 bases between the two ends. As DNA, the CDR3 is TGTGCCAGCAGCCAAGCGGTACAAGAGACCCAGTACTTC. This translates into CASSQAVQETQYF.

This clonotype has a count of ten or more. The rearrangement uses TRBV20-1 and TRBJ2-5; D unclear. This CDR3 is built from 12 residues. Per the germline V gene, CDR1 is DFQATT and CDR2 is SNEGSKA (reference sequence). Trimming left V 3 bases short and J 6 bases short, with 11 bases between. As DNA, the CDR3 is TGCAGTGCTAGCGAACAGATGAAGACCCAGTACTTC. Translated, it gives CSASEQMKTQYF.

This clonotype is a singleton in its sample. This chain connects TRBV25-1 to TRBJ2-1, with TRBD2 identical over 8 bases. The CDR3 is 15 residues long. V gave up 3 bases and J gave up 4 bases; unmatched junction bases: 5. Germline assignment: CDR1 MGHDK and CDR2 SYGVNS. This CDR3 reads CASSDPSGLYNEQFF. The CDR3 DNA follows: TGTGCCAGCAGTGATCCTAGCGGGCTTTACAATGAGCAGTTCTTC.

This clonotype was seen ten or more times. The chain carries TRBV11-2 and TRBJ2-7; tentative D call: TRBD2 (6 bases). Germline CDR1 is SGHAT and CDR2 is FQNNGV. The CDR3 is made up of 13 amino acids. Trimming shortened V by 6 bases and J by 3 bases, and 12 bases separated the two germline ends. The CDR3 bases are TGTGCCAGCAGAAGGGGACTTGACTACGAGCAGTACTTC. It specifies CASRRGLDYEQYF. The full variable domain, its missing parts supplied by reference TRBV11-2 and TRBJ2-7, is EAGVAQSPRYKIIEKRQSVAFWCNPISGHATLYWYQQILGQGPKLLIQFQNNGVVDDSQLPKDRFSAERLKGVDSTLKIQPAKLEDSAVYLCASRRGLDYEQYFGPGTRLTVT.

This chain joins TRBV20-1 and TRBJ1-1; no clear D gene. This CDR3 is 11 amino acids long. The V end lost 3 bases, the J end lost 12 bases, and 14 bases lay between the germline ends. Germline V gene sequence: CDR1 DFQATT, CDR2 SNEGSKA (reference sequence). The CDR3 loop is CSASFTGGTFF. The CDR3 DNA reads as TGCAGTGCTAGTTTCACGGGTGGGACTTTCTTT.

The V and J genes are TRBV24-1 and TRBJ2-7; 8 nucleotides agree with TRBD1. V trimming: 4 bases; J trimming: 7 bases; junction bases outside the gene matches: 14. Germline CDR1 is KGHDR and CDR2 is SFDVKD. This CDR3 has 16 residues. Here the CDR3 DNA reads TGTGCCACCAGTGACTCGGGACAGGTCCGCCTCAATGAGCAGTACTTC. This encodes CATSDSGQVRLNEQYF.

The CDR3 loop reads CASGGRGASNSPLHF. In DNA form, the CDR3 reads TGTGCCAGCGGCGGCAGGGGGGCCAGTAATTCACCCCTCCACTTT. This chain joins TRBV7-9 and TRBJ1-6; TRBD1 agrees at 7 bases. The J segment lost 6 bases and the V segment lost 8 bases, leaving 10 bases of the junction unmatched. The CDR3 is 15 residues long. Germline loops: CDR1 SEHNR, CDR2 FQNEAQ (reference sequence).

This clonotype was counted ten times or more. The chain couples TRBV14 to TRBJ1-4; D uncertain. Per the germline V gene, CDR1 is SGHDN and CDR2 is FVKESK. This CDR3 has 18 amino acids. With 4 bases removed from V and 0 bases from J, the gap between germline ends came to 18 bases. CDR3 nucleotides: TGTGCCAGCAGCCCCGGGTCCTGGTCCTTCGCAACTAATGAAAAACTGTTTTTT. The encoded protein is CASSPGSWSFATNEKLFF.

The rearrangement links TRBV4-1 to TRBJ2-7, with 7 bases lining up with TRBD1. Germline V gives CDR1 MGHRA, CDR2 YSYEKL. This CDR3 has 14 amino acids. Trimming at V came to 3 bases and at J to 3 bases, leaving 5 bases not matched to a gene. As DNA, the CDR3 is TGCGCCAGCAGCCACCGACAGGGCAACTACGAGCAGTACTTC. It codes for CASSHRQGNYEQYF.